A single sample gave rise to the 27 T cell receptor beta chains below, sequenced in a study of shared clonotypes between healthy human individuals. Using immunoSEQ multiplex PCR, the repertoire was profiled, and TCRdb retains in-frame clones only, with some absent. The profile shows 2 million to 2.5 million clones, about 93% of them singletons. Naive CD8 cells lacked CD45RO and underwent positive selection for CCR7, leaving out terminally differentiated effector memory CD45RA+ cells. Material for sequencing was naive CD8+ T cells from PBMCs. Receptors originate from a man younger than 35 in good health. Some clones in this sample may be carry-over from other donors' samples.

The V call is TRBV15, the J call TRBJ2-1, with 8 bases aligning to TRBD2. The V gene's germline CDR1 is LNHNV and CDR2 YYDKDF (reference sequence). Trimming took 1 base from V and 7 from J; bases not matched to a gene: 6. The CDR3 is made up of 15 amino acids. The CDR3 spells CATSRGGTSRNEQFF. The CDR3 nucleotides are TGTGCCACCAGCAGAGGCGGGACTAGTAGGAATGAGCAGTTCTTC.

The rearrangement links TRBV19 to TRBJ1-5; 7 bases align to TRBD1. Germline V lookup: CDR1 LNHDA, CDR2 SQIVND (reference sequence). This CDR3 has 13 amino acids. The ends lost 5 bases at V and 6 bases at J; junction bases unmatched: 4. The CDR3, as DNA: TGTGCCAGTAGTGAACACAGGGGTCAGCCCCAGCATTTT. This encodes CASSEHRGQPQHF.

About this clone: Other DNA sequences in this sample translate to the same CDR3. The rearrangement joins TRBV28 to TRBJ1-1, with D hard to call. Germline-derived CDR1 and CDR2 are MDHEN and SYDVKM. The CDR3 is 14 amino acids. V was clipped by 5 bases and J by 1 base, with 11 bases between them. As DNA, the CDR3 is TGTGCCAGCAGTCCTGGGTGGAGGAACACTGAAGCTTTCTTT. Its protein is CASSPGWRNTEAFF.

This clone came up once. This sequence joins TRBV28 and TRBJ2-1, with TRBD2 matching over 10 bases. The CDR3 consists of 17 residues. CDR1 MDHEN and CDR2 SYDVKM come from the germline V gene. V shed 6 bases and J 2 bases; nucleotides not matched to a gene: 10. The DNA of the CDR3 is TGTGCCAGCAGCAGCGGGAGGGAGAGGGCTACCTACAATGAGCAGTTCTTC. This sequence encodes CASSSGRERATYNEQFF.

Worth noting for this clone: The same CDR3 is also encoded by other DNA sequences in this sample. V is TRBV5-1 and J is TRBJ2-7, with 10 bases aligning to TRBD1. CDR3 length equals 15 residues. Per germline, CDR1 SGHRS and CDR2 YFSETQ. The trim removed 2 bases at V and 3 bases at J, leaving 5 bases unmatched. The chain's CDR3 is CASSLTDRGGYEQYF. In DNA, the CDR3 is TGCGCCAGCAGCTTAACGGACAGGGGGGGCTACGAGCAGTACTTC.

The chain has TRBV9 and TRBJ2-3, with TRBD2 matching 8 bases. V dropped 3 bases and J dropped 2; count of bases not matched to a gene: 8. CDR3 length equals 16 residues. The germline CDR1 and CDR2 sequences are SGDLS and YYNGEE. CDR3 bases: TGTGCCAGCAGCGAGGGGGGCGGGAGGCCCACAGATACGCAGTATTTT. This encodes CASSEGGGRPTDTQYF.

This clone has more than one count but fewer than ten. This chain joins TRBV5-4 and TRBJ1-4; the match to TRBD1 covers 12 bases. Germline trimming cut 4 bases from V and 7 bases from J; bases unmatched to any gene: 5. This CDR3 spans 15 amino acids. The V gene's germline CDR1 is SGHNT and CDR2 YYREEE (reference sequence). DNA of the CDR3: TGTGCCAGCAGCCCGGGACAGGGGGCAAGTGAAAAACTGTTTTTT. Protein product: CASSPGQGASEKLFF.

J is TRBJ2-7 and V is TRBV29-1, with TRBD1 as a possible D gene (6 bases). This CDR3 is 12 amino acids long. Germline loops: CDR1 SQVTM, CDR2 ANQGSEA. V lost 5 bases to trimming and J lost 4 bases, with 12 bases between them. CDR3 loop: CSVSARGYEQYF. The CDR3 nucleotides are TGCAGCGTTTCCGCCAGGGGTTACGAGCAGTACTTC.

V gene TRBV4-3 combines with J gene TRBJ1-2, with a possible D match to TRBD1 (5 bases). The CDR3 totals 15 residues. In germline, CDR1 is LGHNA, CDR2 YSLEER. With 5 bases removed from V and 1 base from J, the gap between germline ends came to 14 bases. DNA of the CDR3: TGCGCCAGCAGCTTTCGACAGATACTTAACTATGGCTACACCTTC. It translates to CASSFRQILNYGYTF.

J is TRBJ2-1 and V is TRBV7-6; D is perhaps TRBD2 (7 bases). The CDR3 runs 18 residues. Germline V gene data show CDR1 as SGHVS and CDR2 as FNYEAQ. V lost 0 bases, J lost 4 bases, and 19 bases lay in between. The chain's CDR3 is CASSLAGGPGLLYNEQFF. In DNA, the CDR3 is TGTGCCAGCAGCTTAGCGGGGGGGCCGGGTTTACTTTACAATGAGCAGTTCTTC.

The chain joins TRBV6-6 to TRBJ2-7; TRBD1 matches 10 bases. This CDR3 region has 14 residues. CDR1 MNHNY and CDR2 SVGAGI come from the germline V gene (reference sequence). Unmatched junction bases numbered 7, after V lost 5 bases and J lost 6 bases. The CDR3 spells CASSKDRGLIEQYF. The CDR3 region has the DNA TGTGCCAGCAGTAAAGACAGGGGGCTGATCGAGCAGTACTTC.

A remark on this clone: Other DNA sequences in this sample translate to the same CDR3. The V and J genes are TRBV27 and TRBJ1-1; the D gene is possibly TRBD1 (5 bases). Germline V gene data show CDR1 as MNHEY and CDR2 as SMNVEV (reference sequence). The V gene lost 0 bases and the J gene lost 0 bases, with 8 bases spanning the gap. The CDR3 is made up of 15 amino acids. In DNA form, the CDR3 reads TGTGCCAGCAGTTTATCCGCAGGGCTGAACACTGAAGCTTTCTTT. Residues: CASSLSAGLNTEAFF.

The chain has TRBV30 and TRBJ2-3; D uncertain. The V gene lost 1 base and the J gene lost 5 bases, with 13 bases spanning the gap. Germline V CDR1 and CDR2: GTSNPN, SVGIG (reference sequence). CDR3 length equals 14 residues. Written as DNA, the CDR3 is TGTGCCTGGAGTGGTTCGGCAGTTTTAGATACGCAGTATTTT. This gives the protein CAWSGSAVLDTQYF.

The V and J genes are TRBV5-4 and TRBJ1-1; the D gene is possibly TRBD1 (5 bases). Trimming removed 0 bases at V and 4 bases at J, with 10 bases between. There are 14 residues in the CDR3. Germline assignment: CDR1 SGHNT and CDR2 YYREEE (reference sequence). CDR3 sequence (DNA): TGTGCCAGCAGCTTGGTCGGGGGATCCACTGAAGCTTTCTTT. Protein: CASSLVGGSTEAFF. Using reference TRBV5-4 and TRBJ1-1 for the parts outside the CDR3, the full variable domain is ETGVTQSPTHLIKTRGQQVTLRCSSQSGHNTVSWYQQALGQGPQFIFQYYREEENGRGNFPPRFSGLQFPNYSSELNVNALELDDSALYLCASSLVGGSTEAFFGQGTRLTVV.

This chain connects TRBV2 to TRBJ2-5, with 8 positions matching TRBD2. The germline V gene encodes CDR1 SNHLY and CDR2 FYNNEI. The J segment lost 1 base and the V segment lost 6 bases, leaving 4 bases of the junction unmatched. This CDR3 contains 14 residues. CDR3 nucleotides: TGTGCCAGCAGCGGACTAGCCATCCAAGAGACCCAGTACTTC. Translation gives CASSGLAIQETQYF.

This clone was seen only once. V usage is TRBV28 and J usage is TRBJ2-7; the D call may be TRBD1 or TRBD2 (5 bases each). Germline loops: CDR1 MDHEN, CDR2 SYDVKM. V was clipped by 3 bases and J by 3 bases, with 15 bases between them. The CDR3 is 15 residues long. The CDR3 nucleotides are TGTGCCAGCAGTTTTCGAACCGGGACGAACTACGAGCAGTACTTC. It codes for CASSFRTGTNYEQYF.

The V call is TRBV6-1, the J call TRBJ2-7, with TRBD2 as a possible D gene (5 bases). Trimming took off 1 base at V and 2 bases at J, with 12 bases between the two ends. CDR1 is MNHNS, CDR2 SASEGT, per germline. This CDR3 contains 15 residues. CDR3 amino acids: CASSEGRTPTYEQYF. CDR3 coding DNA: TGTGCCAGCAGTGAAGGACGGACTCCTACCTACGAGCAGTACTTC.

The chain uses TRBV5-4 and TRBJ2-1; D is perhaps TRBD2 (6 bases). Trimming took 4 bases from V and 7 from J, leaving 15 bases between them. CDR3 size: 14 residues. The germline V gene encodes CDR1 SGHNT and CDR2 YYREEE (reference sequence). CDR3 protein: CASSHRTNQNEQFF. CDR3 coding DNA: TGTGCCAGCAGCCACCGGACTAACCAGAATGAGCAGTTCTTC.

The chain carries TRBV14 and TRBJ1-2; no clear D gene. Trimming cost V 0 bases and J 4 bases, with 9 bases left between them. CDR3 length equals 14 residues. Germline CDR1 reads SGHDN; CDR2 reads FVKESK. DNA for the CDR3: TGTGCCAGCAGCCAAGATACGAGGCTCTATGGCTACACCTTC. Translating gives CASSQDTRLYGYTF.

The chain couples TRBV27 to TRBJ2-7, with D uncertain. This CDR3 spans 15 amino acids. The V end was cut by 4 bases, the J end by 0 bases, with 13 bases between. CDR1 MNHEY and CDR2 SMNVEV come from the germline V gene (reference sequence). Here the CDR3 reads CASSYSGPISYEQYF. CDR3 nucleotides: TGTGCCAGCAGTTATTCCGGACCCATCTCCTACGAGCAGTACTTC.

Comment on this clone: Other nucleotide sequences in the sample specify the same CDR3. The rearrangement joins TRBV19 to TRBJ2-7, with 10 bases that match TRBD2. This CDR3 has 15 amino acids. Losses at the gene ends were 5 bases for V and 3 bases for J; bases not matched to a gene: 7. CDR1 and CDR2 (germline): LNHDA, SQIVND (reference sequence). As DNA, the CDR3 is TGTGCCAGTAGTCCCGGGACTAGCGCAAGCTACGAGCAGTACTTC. Its translation: CASSPGTSASYEQYF.

The chain employs TRBV7-6 and TRBJ2-7, with 12 bases identical to TRBD2. After removal of 5 bases from V and 5 bases from J, the junction contained 4 bases not matched to a gene. The CDR3 covers 14 residues. Per the germline V gene, CDR1 is SGHVS and CDR2 is FNYEAQ. The CDR3: CASSPRTSGNEQYF. The CDR3 nucleotides are TGTGCCAGCAGCCCCCGGACTAGCGGGAACGAGCAGTACTTC.

V and J are TRBV5-1 and TRBJ1-1; 7 nucleotides agree with TRBD1. This CDR3 has 14 residues. V dropped 2 bases and J dropped 4; count of bases not matched to a gene: 5. CDR1 is SGHRS and CDR2 is YFSETQ in the germline V gene. In DNA form, the CDR3 reads TGCGCCAGCAGCTTCGCCCAGGGGGGCACTGAAGCTTTCTTT. Residues: CASSFAQGGTEAFF.

The CDR3 region is CASSSVPAGVVDTQYF. As DNA, the CDR3 is TGTGCCAGCAGTTCCGTACCTGCGGGAGTGGTAGATACGCAGTATTTT. V usage is TRBV28 and J usage is TRBJ2-3; 7 positions agree with TRBD2. The CDR3 consists of 16 residues. Germline CDR1 is MDHEN and CDR2 is SYDVKM. Unmatched junction bases numbered 12, after V lost 4 bases and J lost 5 bases.

The rearrangement joins TRBV9 to TRBJ1-1, with D unclear. The V end was cut by 0 bases, the J end by 5 bases, with 11 bases between. This CDR3 region has 14 residues. Germline assignment: CDR1 SGDLS and CDR2 YYNGEE. CDR3 nucleotides: TGTGCCAGCAGCGTAGGAAGTCTTCAGACTGAAGCTTTCTTT. This gives the protein CASSVGSLQTEAFF.

Concerning this clone itself: Additional DNA sequences in this sample encode the identical CDR3. CDR3 residues: CASSLALYNEQFF. The DNA of the CDR3 is TGTGCCAGCAGCTTAGCACTGTACAATGAGCAGTTCTTC. The rearrangement joins TRBV7-9 to TRBJ2-1; D not certain. V was shortened by 0 bases and J by 4 bases, with 4 bases between the two germline ends. CDR1 and CDR2 (germline): SEHNR, FQNEAQ (reference sequence). The length of the CDR3 is 13 residues.

The rearrangement links TRBV27 to TRBJ2-7, with 7 nucleotides matching TRBD1. The CDR3 extends over 14 amino acids. V lost 5 bases, J lost 2 bases, and 6 bases stayed unmatched. CDR1 and CDR2 from the germline V gene are MNHEY and SMNVEV (reference sequence). The CDR3 coding sequence is TGTGCCAGCAGTCCCACAGGGGAACCCTACGAGCAGTACTTC. Translated: CASSPTGEPYEQYF.